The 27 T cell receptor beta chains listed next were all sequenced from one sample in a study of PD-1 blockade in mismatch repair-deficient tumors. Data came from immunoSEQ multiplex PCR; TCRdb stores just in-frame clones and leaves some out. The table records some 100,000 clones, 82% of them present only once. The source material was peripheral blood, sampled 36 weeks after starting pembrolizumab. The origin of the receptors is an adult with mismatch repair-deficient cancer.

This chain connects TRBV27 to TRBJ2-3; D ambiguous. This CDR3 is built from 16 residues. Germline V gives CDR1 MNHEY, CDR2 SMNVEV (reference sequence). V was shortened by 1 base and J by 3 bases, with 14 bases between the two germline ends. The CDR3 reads CASSLLSGQITDTQYF. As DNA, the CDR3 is TGTGCCAGCAGTTTATTATCCGGGCAAATTACAGATACGCAGTATTTT.

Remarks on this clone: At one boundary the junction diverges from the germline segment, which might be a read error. The CDR3 DNA reads TGTGCCAGCAGTTTATCCGCGGACGTGTACAGGGCGGATTTT. Protein product: CASSLSADVYRADF. The chain is built from TRBV27 and TRBJ2-3; perhaps TRBD1 as D (6 bases). The CDR3 loop spans 14 amino acids. Germline lookup yields CDR1 MNHEY and CDR2 SMNVEV (reference sequence).

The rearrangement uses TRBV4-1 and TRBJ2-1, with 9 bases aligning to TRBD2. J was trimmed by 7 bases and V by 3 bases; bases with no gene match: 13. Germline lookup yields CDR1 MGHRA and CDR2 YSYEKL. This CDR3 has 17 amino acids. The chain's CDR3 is CASSHPGSGSRGNEQFF. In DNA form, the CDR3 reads TGCGCCAGCAGCCACCCGGGTAGCGGGAGTCGAGGGAATGAGCAGTTCTTC.

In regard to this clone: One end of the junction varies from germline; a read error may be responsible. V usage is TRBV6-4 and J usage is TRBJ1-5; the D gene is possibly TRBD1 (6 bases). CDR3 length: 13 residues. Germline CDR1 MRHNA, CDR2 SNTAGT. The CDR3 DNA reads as TGTACCAGAGGGGGGAAGGGGAATCAGCCCCAGCATTTT. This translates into CTRGGKGNQPQHF.

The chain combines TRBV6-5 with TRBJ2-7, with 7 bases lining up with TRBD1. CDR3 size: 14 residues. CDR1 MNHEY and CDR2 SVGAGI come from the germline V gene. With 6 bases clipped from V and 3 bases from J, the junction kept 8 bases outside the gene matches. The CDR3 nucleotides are TGTGCCAGCAGGATACAGGGGTTCGGCTACGAGCAGTACTTC. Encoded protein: CASRIQGFGYEQYF.

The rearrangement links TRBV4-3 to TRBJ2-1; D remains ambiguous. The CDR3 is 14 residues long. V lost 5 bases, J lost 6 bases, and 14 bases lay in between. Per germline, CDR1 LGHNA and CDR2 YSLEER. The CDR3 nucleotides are TGCGCCAGCAGCACCAAGGTGTCTGGCAATGAGCAGTTCTTC. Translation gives CASSTKVSGNEQFF.

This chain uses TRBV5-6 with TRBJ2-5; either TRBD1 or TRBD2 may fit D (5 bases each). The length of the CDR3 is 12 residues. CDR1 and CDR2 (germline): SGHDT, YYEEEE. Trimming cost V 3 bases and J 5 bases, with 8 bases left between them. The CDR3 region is CASSWGSETQYF. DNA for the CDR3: TGTGCCAGCAGCTGGGGGTCGGAGACCCAGTACTTC.

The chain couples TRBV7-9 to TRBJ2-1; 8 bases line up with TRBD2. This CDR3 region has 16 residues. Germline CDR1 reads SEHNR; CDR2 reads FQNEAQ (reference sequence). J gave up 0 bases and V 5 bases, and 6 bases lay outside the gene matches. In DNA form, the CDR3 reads TGTGCCAGCAGCCCCAATAGCGGGAACTCCTACAATGAGCAGTTCTTC. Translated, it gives CASSPNSGNSYNEQFF.

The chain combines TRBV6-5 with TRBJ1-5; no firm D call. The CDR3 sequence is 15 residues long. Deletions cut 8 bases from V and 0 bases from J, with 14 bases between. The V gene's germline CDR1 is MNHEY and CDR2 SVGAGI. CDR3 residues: CASGFYPYSNQPQHF. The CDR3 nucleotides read TGTGCCAGCGGTTTCTACCCGTATAGCAATCAGCCCCAGCATTTT.

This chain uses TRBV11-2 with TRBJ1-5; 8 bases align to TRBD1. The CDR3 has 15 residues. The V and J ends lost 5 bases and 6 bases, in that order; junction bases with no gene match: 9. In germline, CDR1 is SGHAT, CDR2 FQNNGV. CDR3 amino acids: CASSLGQGKGQPQHF. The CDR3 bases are TGTGCCAGCAGCCTCGGACAGGGTAAAGGTCAGCCCCAGCATTTT. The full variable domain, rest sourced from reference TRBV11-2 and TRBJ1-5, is EAGVAQSPRYKIIEKRQSVAFWCNPISGHATLYWYQQILGQGPKLLIQFQNNGVVDDSQLPKDRFSAERLKGVDSTLKIQPAKLEDSAVYLCASSLGQGKGQPQHFGDGTRLSIL.

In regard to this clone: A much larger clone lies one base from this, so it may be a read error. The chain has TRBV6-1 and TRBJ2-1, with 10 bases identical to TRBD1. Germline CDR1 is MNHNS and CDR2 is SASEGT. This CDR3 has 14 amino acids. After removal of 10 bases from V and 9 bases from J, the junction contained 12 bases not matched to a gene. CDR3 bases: TGTGCCACCTACGTGACAGGGGGCCGGCGTGAGCAGTTCTTC. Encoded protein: CATYVTGGRREQFF.

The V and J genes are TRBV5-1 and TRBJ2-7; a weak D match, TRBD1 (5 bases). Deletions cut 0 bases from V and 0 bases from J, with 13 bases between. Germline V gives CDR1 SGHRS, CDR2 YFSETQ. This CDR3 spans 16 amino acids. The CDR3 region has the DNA TGCGCCAGCAGCTTGGGCCGGACACCTTCCTCCTACGAGCAGTACTTC. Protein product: CASSLGRTPSSYEQYF.

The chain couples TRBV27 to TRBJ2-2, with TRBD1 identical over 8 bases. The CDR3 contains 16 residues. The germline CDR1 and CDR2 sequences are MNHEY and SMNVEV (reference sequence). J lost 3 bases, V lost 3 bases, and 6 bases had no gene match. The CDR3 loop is CASSFRGRRDTGELFF. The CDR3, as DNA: TGTGCCAGCAGTTTCAGGGGGCGCCGGGACACCGGGGAGCTGTTTTTT.

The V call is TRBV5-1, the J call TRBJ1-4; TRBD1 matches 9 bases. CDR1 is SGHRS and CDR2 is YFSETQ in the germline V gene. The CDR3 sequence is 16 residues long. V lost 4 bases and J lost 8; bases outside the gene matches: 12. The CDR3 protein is CASSHDSDRGEEKLFF. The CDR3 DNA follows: TGCGCCAGCAGCCATGATTCGGACAGGGGCGAGGAAAAACTGTTTTTT.

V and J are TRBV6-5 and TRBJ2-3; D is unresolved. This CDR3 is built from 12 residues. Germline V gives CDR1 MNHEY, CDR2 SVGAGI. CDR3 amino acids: CATRLNTDTQYF. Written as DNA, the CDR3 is TGTGCAACCCGGCTTAATACAGATACGCAGTATTTT.

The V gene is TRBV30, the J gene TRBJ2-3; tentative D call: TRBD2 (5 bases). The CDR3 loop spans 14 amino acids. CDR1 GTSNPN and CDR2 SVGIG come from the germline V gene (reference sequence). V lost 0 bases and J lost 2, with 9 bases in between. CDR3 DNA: TGTGCCTGGAGTGTACTTCTAGCCACAGATACGCAGTATTTT. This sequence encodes CAWSVLLATDTQYF.

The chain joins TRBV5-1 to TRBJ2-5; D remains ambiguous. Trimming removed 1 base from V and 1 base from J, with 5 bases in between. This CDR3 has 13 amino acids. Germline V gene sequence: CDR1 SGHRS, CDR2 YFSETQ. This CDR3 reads CASSLTTQETQYF. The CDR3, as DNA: TGCGCCAGCAGCTTGACGACCCAAGAGACCCAGTACTTC. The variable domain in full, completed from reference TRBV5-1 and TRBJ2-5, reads KAGVTQTPRYLIKTRGQQVTLSCSPISGHRSVSWYQQTPGQGLQFLFEYFSETQRNKGNFPGRFSGRQFSNSRSEMNVSTLELGDSALYLCASSLTTQETQYFGPGTRLLVL.

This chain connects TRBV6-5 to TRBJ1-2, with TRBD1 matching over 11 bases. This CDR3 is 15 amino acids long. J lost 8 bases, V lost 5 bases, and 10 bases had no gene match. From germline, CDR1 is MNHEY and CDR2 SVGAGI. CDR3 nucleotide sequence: TGTGCCAGCAGTCCGGACAGGGGGCAAGTCGAGGGCTACACCTTC. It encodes CASSPDRGQVEGYTF.

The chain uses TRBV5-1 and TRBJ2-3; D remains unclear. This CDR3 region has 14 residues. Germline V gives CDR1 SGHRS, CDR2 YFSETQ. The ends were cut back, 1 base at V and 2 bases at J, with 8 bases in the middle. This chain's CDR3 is CASSLLGFTDTQYF. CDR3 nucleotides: TGCGCCAGCAGCTTGCTAGGATTCACAGATACGCAGTATTTT.

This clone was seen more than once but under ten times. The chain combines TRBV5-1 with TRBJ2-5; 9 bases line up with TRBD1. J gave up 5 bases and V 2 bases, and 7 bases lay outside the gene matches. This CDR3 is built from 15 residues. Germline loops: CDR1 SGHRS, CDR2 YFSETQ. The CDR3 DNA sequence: TGCGCCAGCAGCTTCAACAGGGGGCGGGAGGAGACCCAGTACTTC. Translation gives CASSFNRGREETQYF.

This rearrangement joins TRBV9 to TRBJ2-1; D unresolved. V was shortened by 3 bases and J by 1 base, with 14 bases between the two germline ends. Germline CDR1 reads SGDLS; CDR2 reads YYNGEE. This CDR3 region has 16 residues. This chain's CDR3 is CASSGSSGRSYNEQFF. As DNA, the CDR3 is TGTGCCAGCAGCGGGTCCTCGGGTAGGTCCTACAATGAGCAGTTCTTC.

The CDR3 sequence is CATDRAFLGYTF. Here the CDR3 DNA reads TGTGCCACCGACAGGGCCTTCCTCGGCTACACCTTC. The chain uses TRBV5-8 and TRBJ1-2; the match to TRBD1 covers 7 bases. The CDR3 extends over 12 amino acids. Unmatched junction bases numbered 10, after V lost 9 bases and J lost 8 bases. The germline CDR1 and CDR2 sequences are SGHTS and YDEGEE.

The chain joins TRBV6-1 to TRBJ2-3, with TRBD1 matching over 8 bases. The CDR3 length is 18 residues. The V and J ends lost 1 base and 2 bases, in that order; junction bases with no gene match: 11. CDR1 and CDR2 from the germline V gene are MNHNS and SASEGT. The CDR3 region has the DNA TGTGCCAGCAGTGAAGTTAGGTCCGGGACAGGAGTCACAGATACGCAGTATTTT. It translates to CASSEVRSGTGVTDTQYF.

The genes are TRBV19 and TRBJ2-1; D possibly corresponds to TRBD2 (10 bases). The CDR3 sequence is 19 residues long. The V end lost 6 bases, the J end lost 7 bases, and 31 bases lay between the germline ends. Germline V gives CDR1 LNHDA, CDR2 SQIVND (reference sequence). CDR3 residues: CASRPRDRALAGVMNEQFF. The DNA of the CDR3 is TGTGCCAGTAGACCTCGGGACAGGGCTCTAGCGGGAGTCATGAATGAGCAGTTCTTC. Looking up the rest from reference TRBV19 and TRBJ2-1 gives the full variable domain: DGGITQSPKYLFRKEGQNVTLSCEQNLNHDAMYWYRQDPGQGLRLIYYSQIVNDFQKGDIAEGYSVSREKKESFPLTVTSAQKNPTAFYLCASRPRDRALAGVMNEQFFGPGTRLTVL.

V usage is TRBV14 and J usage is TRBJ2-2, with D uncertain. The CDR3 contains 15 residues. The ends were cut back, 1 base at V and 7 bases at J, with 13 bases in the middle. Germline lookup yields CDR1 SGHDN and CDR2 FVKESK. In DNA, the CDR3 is TGTGCCAGCAGCCAAGGACCCCGCGTTGGCGGGGAGCTGTTTTTT. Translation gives CASSQGPRVGGELFF. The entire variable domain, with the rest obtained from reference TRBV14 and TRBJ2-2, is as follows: EAGVTQFPSHSVIEKGQTVTLRCDPISGHDNLYWYRRVMGKEIKFLLHFVKESKQDESGMPNNRFLAERTGGTYSTLKVQPAELEDSGVYFCASSQGPRVGGELFFGEGSRLTVL.

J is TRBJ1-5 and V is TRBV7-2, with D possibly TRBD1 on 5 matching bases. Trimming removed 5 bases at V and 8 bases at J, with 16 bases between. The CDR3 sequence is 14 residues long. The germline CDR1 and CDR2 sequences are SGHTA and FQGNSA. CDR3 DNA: TGTGCCAGCAGCCCAACACAGGTCGGGGAGCCCCAGCATTTT. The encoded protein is CASSPTQVGEPQHF. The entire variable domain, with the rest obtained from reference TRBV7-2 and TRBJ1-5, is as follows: GAGVSQSPSNKVTEKGKDVELRCDPISGHTALYWYRQSLGQGLEFLIYFQGNSAPDKSGLPSDRFSAERTGGSVSTLTIQRTQQEDSAVYLCASSPTQVGEPQHFGDGTRLSIL.

The CDR3 sequence: CASRKTGGRTEAFF. CDR3 nucleotide sequence: TGTGCCAGCAGAAAGACAGGGGGGCGCACTGAAGCTTTCTTT. The gene calls are TRBV2 and TRBJ1-1, with 9 bases that match TRBD1. Germline V gene sequence: CDR1 SNHLY, CDR2 FYNNEI. The CDR3 runs 14 residues. With 6 bases clipped from V and 4 bases from J, the junction kept 6 bases outside the gene matches.